The entry that follows covers one T cell receptor beta chain sequence. The antigen this receptor binds is unknown. The sample is drawn from a study of CXCR3-negative and CXCR3-positive naive CD8 T cells (dated by TCRdb to about 2019). Study-level background: In total, 130 million to 150 million TRB reads were obtained, or roughly 1.5 +/- 0.3 million reads per library. Data from 11 donors, pooled across two independent experiments, went into the diversity and physicochemical repertoire analyses. Naive subsets from roughly 5 donors and memory cells from 3 donors were included in the TRBV-TRBJ cluster analysis. Broad study findings and their caveats: Similar TRBV-TRBJ usage was shown by naive CXCR3-negative and CXCR3-positive cells from the same donor, whereas distinct patterns were shown by memory cells. Compared with CXCR3-negative naive cells, CXCR3-positive naive cells had TRB CDR3s with higher hydrophobicity (lower Kidera factor 4), lower energy, and higher strength and volume indices. Both naive subsets had comparably high repertoire diversity, while memory CD8+ T cells had much lower repertoire diversity. Freshly isolated PBMCs were used for most assays because CXCR3 expression partially decreased after cryopreservation. Surface CD5, linked to self-reactivity in mice, was comparable between naive subsets; TCR interaction strength was therefore also inferred from TRB CDR3 physicochemical properties.

For every CD8+ T cell subset, over 250,000 cells were flow-sorted straight into RLT lysis buffer, and each subset was sorted in triplicate. Naive CD8+ T cells were defined stringently as CD45RO-CCR7+CD27+CD95- to exclude memory contaminants. Standard density gradient centrifugation was used to isolate peripheral blood mononuclear cells from buffy coats. A FACSAria III was used to flow-sort naive CXCR3-negative and CXCR3-positive CD8+ T cells. An RNeasy Mini Kit was used to extract total RNA from the sorted cells. The CDR3 starts with the cysteine, ends with the phenylalanine, and has 12 residues. The coding DNA is unavailable. The instrument was a NextSeq 550. The Human TCR Profiling Kit (MiLaboratory) was used to prepare UMI-labeled 5' RACE TRB cDNA libraries. cDNA synthesis used the entire amount of extracted RNA, and PCR amplification then used the entire amount of cDNA produced. Libraries were prepared in parallel with an identical number of PCR cycles. Concerning the study's data processing: About 54,000 +/- 9,700 unique UMI-labeled TRB cDNA molecules per library were extracted with MIGEC and MiXCR, with at least two reads per UMI required. On average, roughly 40,000 +/- 10,000 functional in-frame TRB CDR3 nucleotide clonotypes lacking stop codons were found per library. After each sample was downsampled to 5000 UMI-labeled TRB molecules, VDJtools was used to calculate diversity metrics such as normalized Shannon-Wiener and Chao1. Clonotype-size-weighted physicochemical properties of the central five CDR3 residues (interaction energy, strength, volume and Kidera factor 4) were computed in VDJtools. Following TCRdb reprocessing, every CDR3 protein sequence forms one entry, and DNA is not provided. TCRdb assigned the V and J calls; the authors' analysis was not used. The sample table holds some 130,000 distinct CDR3 sequences. Around 0.62% of the sample comes from the top ten.

The chain is assembled from TRBV12-3 or TRBV12-4 and TRBJ2-7. The specimen sequenced was naive CXCR3+ CD8+ T cells from blood. Read against the paper, the sample's cell subset or site label means: CD45RO-CCR7+CD27+CD95- naive CD8+ T cells expressing CXCR3 (TNR3+). The receptor's source is a human donor in good health. Some clones in this sample may be carry-over from other donors' samples. CDR3 sequence: CASSLVGHEQYF.